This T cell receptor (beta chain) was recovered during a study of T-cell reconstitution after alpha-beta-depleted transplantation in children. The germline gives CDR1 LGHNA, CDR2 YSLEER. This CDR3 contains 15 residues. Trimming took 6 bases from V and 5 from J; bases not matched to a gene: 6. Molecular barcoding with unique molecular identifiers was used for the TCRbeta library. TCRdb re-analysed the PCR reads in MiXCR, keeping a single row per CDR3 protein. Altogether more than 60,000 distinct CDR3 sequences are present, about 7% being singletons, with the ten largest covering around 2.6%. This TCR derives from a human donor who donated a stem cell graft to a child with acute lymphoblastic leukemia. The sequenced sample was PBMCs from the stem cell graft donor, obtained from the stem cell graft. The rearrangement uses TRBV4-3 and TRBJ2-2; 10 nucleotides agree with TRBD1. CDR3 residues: CASSTGTGETGELFF. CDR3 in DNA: TGCGCCAGCAGTACCGGGACAGGGGAAACCGGGGAGCTGTTTTTT.